This T cell receptor (beta chain) was profiled in a study of PD-L1 blockade in urothelial cancer. This table comes from immunoSEQ multiplex PCR, and its TCRdb copy is limited to in-frame clones, with some not included. Among 100,000 to 150,000 clones listed, roughly 83% were seen once. Time point reported: pretreatment peripheral blood. CDR1 is GTSNPN and CDR2 is SVGIG in the germline V gene (reference sequence). Trimming cost V 3 bases and J 6 bases; bases outside gene matches: 4. CDR3 length equals 14 residues. This sequence originates from a man aged 50 to 59 with urothelial cancer. The chain combines TRBV30 with TRBJ1-5; 11 bases agree with TRBD1. Sequenced material: PBMCs, taken around atezolizumab (anti-PD-L1) treatment. The CDR3 here is CAWRDRGHLQPQHF. The CDR3 DNA sequence: TGTGCCTGGAGGGACAGGGGGCATCTTCAGCCCCAGCATTTT.